This TCR beta chain is from a study of blood T cell repertoires in COVID-19. The wider study: The study drew acute and convalescent COVID-19 samples from the United States, Italy and Spain. The analysed material was cDNA or gDNA that came from T cells, B-cell-depleted T cells, or PBMCs.

As handled by the study authors: Cell counts per sample came from amplifying reference gene primers. Measured with immunoSEQ multiplex PCR; TCRdb has only the in-frame clones, and not every one. V and J calls and clone size are copied from that table; D and trimming were computed from the DNA. The sample records under 150,000 clones, roughly 90% being singletons. The CDR3 spans 13 residues. In germline, CDR1 is WNHNN, CDR2 SYGVQD (reference sequence). The trim removed 10 bases at V and 2 bases at J, leaving 5 bases unmatched. The sequence derives from a man between 45 and 60 years old with active COVID-19. Source material: peripheral blood. The chain has TRBV10-1 and TRBJ1-5; 7 bases agree with TRBD1. The CDR3, as DNA: TGCGCCAAAACAGGGGACGGCAATCAGCCCCAGCATTTT. It translates to CAKTGDGNQPQHF.